The present entry profiles one T cell receptor (beta chain) with its context. The antigen is not known. There are 15 residues in the CDR3. V lost 4 bases and J lost 8; bases outside the gene matches: 5. Germline CDR1 is SGHNT and CDR2 is YENEEA. TCRdb reanalysed the RT-PCR reads using MiXCR and keeps one entry per CDR3 protein. The sample has about 520,000 distinct CDR3 sequences; more than 7% are singletons. This sample stems from a study of response to subunit inactivated influenza vaccine. Whole-study results and caveats: Researchers suggested that each seasonal influenza vaccination recruits few new T cells.

The sample consisted of PBMCs from blood, taken roughly 24 months after vaccination. This receptor was obtained from a man between 50 and 69 years old who received an inactivated influenza vaccine. V gene TRBV11-3 combines with J gene TRBJ2-1; 13 bases align to TRBD2. The CDR3 region has the DNA TGTGCCAGCAGCTCCAGACTAGCGGGAGGAGATGAGCAGTTCTTC. Translating gives CASSSRLAGGDEQFF.